This record covers a single TCR beta chain. This record comes from a study of shared clonotypes between healthy human individuals. Germline V gene lookup returns CDR1 SGHRS and CDR2 YFSETQ. The CDR3 consists of 16 residues. Trimming removed 6 bases from V and 5 bases from J, with 23 bases in between. The data were produced by immunoSEQ multiplex PCR, yet TCRdb's version contains in-frame clones alone and is incomplete. The sample lists around 1.4 million clones; just under 99% were seen once. V gene TRBV5-1 combines with J gene TRBJ2-5; D might be TRBD2 (6 bases). Sample: naive CD4+ T cells sorted from blood. This sample's subset: CD45RA+ positively selected. This receptor was taken from a man aged 25 to 45 in good health. In nucleotides, the CDR3 is TGCGCCAGCACCGGGGGATTCCTTGCCACGTCGGAGACCCAGTACTTC. It encodes CASTGGFLATSETQYF. The entire variable domain, with the rest obtained from reference TRBV5-1 and TRBJ2-5, is as follows: KAGVTQTPRYLIKTRGQQVTLSCSPISGHRSVSWYQQTPGQGLQFLFEYFSETQRNKGNFPGRFSGRQFSNSRSEMNVSTLELGDSALYLCASTGGFLATSETQYFGPGTRLLVL.